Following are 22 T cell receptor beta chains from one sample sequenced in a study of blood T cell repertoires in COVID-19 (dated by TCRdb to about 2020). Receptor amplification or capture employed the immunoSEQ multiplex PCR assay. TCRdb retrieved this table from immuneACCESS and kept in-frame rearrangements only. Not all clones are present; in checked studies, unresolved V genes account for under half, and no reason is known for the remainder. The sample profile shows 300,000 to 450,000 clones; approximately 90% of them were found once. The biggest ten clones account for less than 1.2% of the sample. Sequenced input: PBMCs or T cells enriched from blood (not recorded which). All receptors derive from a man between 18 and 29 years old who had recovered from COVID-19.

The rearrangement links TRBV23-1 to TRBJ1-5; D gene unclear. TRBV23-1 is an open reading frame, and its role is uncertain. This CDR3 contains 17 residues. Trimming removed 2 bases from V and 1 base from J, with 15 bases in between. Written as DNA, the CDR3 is TGCGCCAGCAGTCAAAAAGGTCGGAGGACCAGCAATCAGCCCCAGCATTTT. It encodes CASSQKGRRTSNQPQHF.

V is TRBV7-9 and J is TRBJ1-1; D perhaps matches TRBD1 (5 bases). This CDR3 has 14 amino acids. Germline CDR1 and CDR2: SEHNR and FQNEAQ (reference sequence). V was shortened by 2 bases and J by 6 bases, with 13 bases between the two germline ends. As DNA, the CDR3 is TGTGCCAGCAGCTTATGGCCGGGGGTGGCTGAAGCTTTCTTT. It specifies CASSLWPGVAEAFF.

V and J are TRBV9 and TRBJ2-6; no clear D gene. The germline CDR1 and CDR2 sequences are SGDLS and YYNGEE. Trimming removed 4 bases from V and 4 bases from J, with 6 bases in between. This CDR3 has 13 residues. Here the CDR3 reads CASSPEGANVLTF. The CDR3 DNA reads TGTGCCAGCAGCCCGGAGGGGGCCAACGTCCTGACTTTC.

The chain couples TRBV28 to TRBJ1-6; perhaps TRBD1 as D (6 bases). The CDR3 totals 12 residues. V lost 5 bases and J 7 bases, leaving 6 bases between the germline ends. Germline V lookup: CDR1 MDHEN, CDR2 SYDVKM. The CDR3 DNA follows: TGTGCCAGCAGTGGACAGAATTCACCCCTCCACTTT. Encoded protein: CASSGQNSPLHF.

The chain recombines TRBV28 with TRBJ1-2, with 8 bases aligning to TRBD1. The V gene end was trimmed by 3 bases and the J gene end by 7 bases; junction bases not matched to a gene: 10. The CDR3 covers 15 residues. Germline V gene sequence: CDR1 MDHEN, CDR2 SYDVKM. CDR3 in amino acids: CASSLGQVGMVGYTF. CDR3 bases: TGTGCCAGCAGTTTGGGACAGGTGGGGATGGTTGGCTACACCTTC.

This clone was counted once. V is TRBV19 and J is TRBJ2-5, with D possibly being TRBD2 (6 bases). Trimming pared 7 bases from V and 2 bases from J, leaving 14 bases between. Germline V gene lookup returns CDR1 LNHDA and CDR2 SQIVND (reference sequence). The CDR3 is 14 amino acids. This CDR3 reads CASNGGTPQETQYF. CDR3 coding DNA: TGTGCCAGTAATGGCGGGACTCCGCAAGAGACCCAGTACTTC.

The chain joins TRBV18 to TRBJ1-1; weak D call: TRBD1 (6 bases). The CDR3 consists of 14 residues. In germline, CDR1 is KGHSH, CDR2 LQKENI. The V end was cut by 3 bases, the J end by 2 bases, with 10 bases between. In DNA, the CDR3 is TGTGCCAGCTCACCTGACAGGAGTAACACTGAAGCTTTCTTT. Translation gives CASSPDRSNTEAFF.

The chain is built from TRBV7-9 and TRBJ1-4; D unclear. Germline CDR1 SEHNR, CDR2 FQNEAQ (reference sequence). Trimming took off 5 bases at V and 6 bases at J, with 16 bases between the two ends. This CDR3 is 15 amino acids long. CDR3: CASSLSVSRDEKLFF. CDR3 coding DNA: TGTGCCAGCAGCCTAAGTGTCTCTCGTGATGAAAAACTGTTTTTT.

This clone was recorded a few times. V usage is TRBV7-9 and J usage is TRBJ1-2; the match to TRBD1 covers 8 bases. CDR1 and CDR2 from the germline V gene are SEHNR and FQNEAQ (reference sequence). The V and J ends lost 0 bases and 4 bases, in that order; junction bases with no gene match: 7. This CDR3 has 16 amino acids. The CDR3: CASSLARTGGSYGYTF. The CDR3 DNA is TGTGCCAGCAGCTTAGCGCGAACAGGGGGAAGCTATGGCTACACCTTC.

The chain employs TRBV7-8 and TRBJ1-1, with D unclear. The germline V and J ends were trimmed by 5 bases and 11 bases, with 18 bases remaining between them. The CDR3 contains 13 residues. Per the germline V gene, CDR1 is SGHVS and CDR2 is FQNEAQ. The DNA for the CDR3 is TGTGCCAGCAGCCTCGAGGCGGGGTTTGAGGCTTTCTTT. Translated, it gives CASSLEAGFEAFF. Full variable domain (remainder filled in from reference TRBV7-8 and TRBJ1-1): GAGVSQSPRYKVAKRGQDVALRCDPISGHVSLFWYQQALGQGPEFLTYFQNEAQLDKSGLPSDRFFAERPEGSVSTLKIQRTQQEDSAVYLCASSLEAGFEAFFGQGTRLTVV.

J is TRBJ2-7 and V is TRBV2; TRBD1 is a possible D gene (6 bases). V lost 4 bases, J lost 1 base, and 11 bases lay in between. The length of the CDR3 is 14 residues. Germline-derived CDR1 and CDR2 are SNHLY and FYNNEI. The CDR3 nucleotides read TGTGCCAGCAGTGCCAGGGGTGCGTCCTACGAGCAGTACTTC. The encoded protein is CASSARGASYEQYF. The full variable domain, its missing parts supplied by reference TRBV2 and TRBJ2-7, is EPEVTQTPSHQVTQMGQEVILRCVPISNHLYFYWYRQILGQKVEFLVSFYNNEISEKSEIFDDQFSVERPDGSNFTLKIRSTKLEDSAMYFCASSARGASYEQYFGPGTRLTVT.

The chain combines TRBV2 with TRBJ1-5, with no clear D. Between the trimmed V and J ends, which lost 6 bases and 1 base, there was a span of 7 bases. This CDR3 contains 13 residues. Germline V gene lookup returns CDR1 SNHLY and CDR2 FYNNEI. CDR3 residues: CASRSGSNQPQHF. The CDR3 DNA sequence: TGTGCCAGCAGATCGGGGAGCAATCAGCCCCAGCATTTT.

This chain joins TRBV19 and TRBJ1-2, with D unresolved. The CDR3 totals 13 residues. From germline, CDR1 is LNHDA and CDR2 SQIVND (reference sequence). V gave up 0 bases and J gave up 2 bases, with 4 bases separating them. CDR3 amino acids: CASSIDRNYGYTF. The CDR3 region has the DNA TGTGCCAGTAGTATAGACAGGAACTATGGCTACACCTTC.

CDR3 sequence reads: CATSRDRGGISYNEQFF. Here the CDR3 DNA reads TGTGCCACCAGCAGAGATAGAGGGGGAATCTCCTACAATGAGCAGTTCTTC. The V call is TRBV15, the J call TRBJ2-1; tentative D call: TRBD1 (6 bases). Per the germline V gene, CDR1 is LNHNV and CDR2 is YYDKDF (reference sequence). The V gene lost 0 bases and the J gene lost 0 bases, with 12 bases spanning the gap. There are 17 residues in the CDR3.

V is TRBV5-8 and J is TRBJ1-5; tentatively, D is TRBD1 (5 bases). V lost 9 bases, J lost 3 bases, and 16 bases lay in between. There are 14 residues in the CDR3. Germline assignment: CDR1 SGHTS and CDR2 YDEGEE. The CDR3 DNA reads TGTGCCACCTACGGCAGGGAGGACAATCAGCCCCAGCATTTT. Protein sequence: CATYGREDNQPQHF. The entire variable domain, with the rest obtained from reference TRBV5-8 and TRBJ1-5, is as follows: EAGVTQSPTHLIKTRGQQATLRCSPISGHTSVYWYQQALGLGLQFLLWYDEGEERNRGNFPPRFSGRQFPNYSSELNVNALELEDSALYLCATYGREDNQPQHFGDGTRLSIL.

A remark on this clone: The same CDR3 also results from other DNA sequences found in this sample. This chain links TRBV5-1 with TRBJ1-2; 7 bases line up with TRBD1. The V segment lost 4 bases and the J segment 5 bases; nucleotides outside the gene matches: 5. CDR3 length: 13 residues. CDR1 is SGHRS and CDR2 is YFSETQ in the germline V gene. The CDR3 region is CASSPGGGYGYTF. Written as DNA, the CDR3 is TGCGCCAGCAGCCCAGGGGGTGGTTATGGCTACACCTTC.

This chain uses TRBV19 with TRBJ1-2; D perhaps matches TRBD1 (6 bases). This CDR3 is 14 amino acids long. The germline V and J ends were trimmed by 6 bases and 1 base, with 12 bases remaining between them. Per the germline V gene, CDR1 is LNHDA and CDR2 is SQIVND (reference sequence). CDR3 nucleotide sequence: TGTGCCAGTAGGATGACAGGCTATAACTATGGCTACACCTTC. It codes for CASRMTGYNYGYTF. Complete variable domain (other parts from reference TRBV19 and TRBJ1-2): DGGITQSPKYLFRKEGQNVTLSCEQNLNHDAMYWYRQDPGQGLRLIYYSQIVNDFQKGDIAEGYSVSREKKESFPLTVTSAQKNPTAFYLCASRMTGYNYGYTFGSGTRLTVV.

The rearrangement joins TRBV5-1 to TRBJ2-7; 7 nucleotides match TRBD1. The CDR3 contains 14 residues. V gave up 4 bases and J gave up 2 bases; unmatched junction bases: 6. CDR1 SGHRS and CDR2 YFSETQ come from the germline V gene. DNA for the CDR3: TGCGCCAGCAGCCCAGGGACAGTTGCCTACGAGCAGTACTTC. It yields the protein CASSPGTVAYEQYF.

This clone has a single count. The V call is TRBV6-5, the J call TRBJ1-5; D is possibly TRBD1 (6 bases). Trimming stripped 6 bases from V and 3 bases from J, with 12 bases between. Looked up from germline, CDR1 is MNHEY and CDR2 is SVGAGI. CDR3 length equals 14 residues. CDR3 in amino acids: CASRGRTANQPQHF. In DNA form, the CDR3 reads TGTGCCAGCAGGGGTCGGACAGCCAATCAGCCCCAGCATTTT.

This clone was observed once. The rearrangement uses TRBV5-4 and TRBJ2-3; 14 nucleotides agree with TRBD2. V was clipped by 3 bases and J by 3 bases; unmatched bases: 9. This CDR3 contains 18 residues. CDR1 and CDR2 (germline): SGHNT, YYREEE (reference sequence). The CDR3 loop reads CASSSGTSGGLNTDTQYF. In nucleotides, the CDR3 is TGTGCCAGCAGCTCTGGGACTAGCGGGGGACTAAATACAGATACGCAGTATTTT. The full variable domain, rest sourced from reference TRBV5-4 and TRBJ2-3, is ETGVTQSPTHLIKTRGQQVTLRCSSQSGHNTVSWYQQALGQGPQFIFQYYREEENGRGNFPPRFSGLQFPNYSSELNVNALELDDSALYLCASSSGTSGGLNTDTQYFGPGTRLTVL.

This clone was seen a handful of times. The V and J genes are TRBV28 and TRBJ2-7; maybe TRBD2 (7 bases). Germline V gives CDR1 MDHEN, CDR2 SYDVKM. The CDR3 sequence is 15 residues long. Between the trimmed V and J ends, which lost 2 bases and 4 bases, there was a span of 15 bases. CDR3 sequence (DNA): TGTGCCAGCAGTTTACGGGGGGCGGGCAGATACGAGCAGTACTTC. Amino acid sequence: CASSLRGAGRYEQYF.

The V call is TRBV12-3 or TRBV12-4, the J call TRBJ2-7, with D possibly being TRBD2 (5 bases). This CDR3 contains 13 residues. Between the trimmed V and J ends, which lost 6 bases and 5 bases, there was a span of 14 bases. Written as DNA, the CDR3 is TGTGCCAGCAGATTAACTAGTACCCACGAGCAGTACTTC. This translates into CASRLTSTHEQYF.